Included here is one T cell receptor (beta chain) sequence, with context. The antigen remains undetermined. CDR3 length equals 11 residues. The V gene's germline CDR1 is DFQATT and CDR2 SNEGSKA (reference sequence). Trimming stripped 5 bases from V and 5 bases from J, with 8 bases between. Donors in the study were healthy people who gave bone marrow. The PCR made use of 60 Vbeta and 13 Jbeta primers. TCRdb's table, derived via immunoSEQ multiplex PCR, lists solely in-frame clones and lacks some. Counted here are 130,000 or so clones, roughly 78% occurring once; the ten biggest clones make up 5% to 5.5%. This sample stems from a study of cytomegalovirus exposure and HLA in healthy donors. As for the study in general: Ancestry clustering placed roughly four fifths of more than 350 genotyped donors in the Caucasian-associated cluster.

Whole-study findings and limits: Most TCR beta V segments were productive about 90% or about 30% of the time in an earlier analysis.

The J gene is TRBJ2-3, the V gene TRBV20-1; the D is unclear. The sequenced sample was PBMCs. This receptor was obtained from a man between 25 and 39 years old in good health and CMV-seronegative. This CDR3 reads CSALPGDTQYF. CDR3 DNA sequence: TGCAGTGCTCTGCCGGGAGATACGCAGTATTTT.